The entry below gives a single T cell receptor (beta chain) sequence along with its context. Its antigen is not identified. The CDR3 has 17 residues. V lost 0 bases to trimming and J lost 5 bases; unmatched junction nucleotides: 8. Germline CDR1 and CDR2: ENHRY and SYGVKD. The data stem from a study of siplizumab effects on memory and regulatory T cells. Findings and limits, study-wide: Siplizumab, the agent tested, significantly reduced alloreactive sequences traceable to unstimulated CD4+ memory cells.

Method: immunoSEQ multiplex PCR; TCRdb's copy keeps in-frame clones and lacks some. This sample carries some 100,000 clones, around 90% of them seen once, and the ten largest clones take roughly 2.7%. The rearrangement links TRBV10-3 to TRBJ2-2; TRBD1 agrees at 8 bases. The TCR sequence derives from a human donor in good health. Some clones in this sample may be carry-over from other donors' samples. The sample taken for sequencing was CD4+ T cells sorted from blood. This chain's CDR3 is CAISESWADRDTGELFF. The DNA for the CDR3 is TGTGCCATCAGTGAGTCCTGGGCGGACAGGGATACCGGGGAGCTGTTTTTT.